Detailed here is one TCR beta chain. Antigen: not known. TCRdb's copy holds only in-frame clones and misses some; the assay was immunoSEQ multiplex PCR. The sample has around 230,000 clones; about 80% are singletons. The ends were cut back, 2 bases at V and 4 bases at J, with 17 bases in the middle. In germline, CDR1 is SGHAT, CDR2 FQNNGV. This CDR3 has 16 residues. The sample belongs to a study of Tregs in tolerant kidney transplant recipients. Findings of the study overall: Validation in larger populations is needed because few patients were studied. Biological reproducibility was not directly addressed, but technical replication error appeared minimal.

The source is a human donor in good health. The gene calls are TRBV11-2 and TRBJ1-1, with no clear D. The specimen was CD4+ T cells from blood. CDR3 nucleotides: TGTGCCAGCAGCTTAAGGTTTGGGGAGCGGAGCACTGAAGCTTTCTTT. Translated, it gives CASSLRFGERSTEAFF.